Listed below are T cell receptor beta chains from one sample, sequenced in a study of response to subunit inactivated influenza vaccine. MiXCR, applied by TCRdb to the RT-PCR reads, yields one record per CDR3 protein. The sample has about 540,000 distinct CDR3 sequences, roughly a quarter seen once. This sample also appeared in a second study, on T cells expressing NK-cell markers.

Material: CD4+ T cells sorted from PBMCs, obtained approximately 12 days after vaccination. The receptors were sampled from a man between 50 and 59 years old who received an inactivated influenza vaccine. Each CDR3 is given with its conserved first and last residue. A D gene is named only where the DNA matches it firmly. Clone size is not always given. Where it is, it says once, few, many or a class for expanded clones.

v_gene	d_gene	abundance	j_gene	CDR3aa	CDR3nt
TRBV27	TRBD2	-	TRBJ2-5	CASRPPGGETQYF	TGTGCCAGCAGGCCTCCCGGGGGGGAGACCCAGTACTTC
TRBV2	TRBD2	few	TRBJ2-1	CASSRGRVHNEQFF	TGTGCCAGCAGTCGCGGGAGGGTCCACAATGAGCAGTTCTTC
TRBV11-2	TRBD1	-	TRBJ2-1	CASSVDHRGAQFF	TGTGCCAGCAGCGTAGATCACAGGGGGGCGCAGTTCTTC
TRBV13	-	-	TRBJ2-3	CASSRPTQTDTQYF	TGTGCCAGCAGCCGCCCGACTCAAACAGATACGCAGTATTTT
TRBV29-1	TRBD2	many	TRBJ2-5	CSAGGLMQETQYF	TGCAGCGCGGGAGGACTGATGCAAGAGACCCAGTACTTC
TRBV18	-	-	TRBJ2-7	CASSPDGPRGVPYEQYF	TGTGCCAGCTCACCAGACGGACCTAGGGGGGTCCCCTACGAGCAGTACTTC
TRBV19	TRBD2	-	TRBJ2-2	CASSPRGLAGDTGELFF	TGTGCCAGTAGTCCCCGGGGACTAGCGGGGGACACCGGGGAGCTGTTTTTT
TRBV20-1	-	many	TRBJ2-7	CSARPGRMFYEQYF	TGCAGTGCTAGACCGGGACGGATGTTCTACGAGCAGTACTTC
TRBV29-1	-	many	TRBJ2-7	CSVGEARRGEQYF	TGCAGCGTTGGTGAGGCCCGTCGGGGCGAGCAGTACTTC
TRBV15	-	-	TRBJ2-2	CATSRDLGSNTGELFF	TGTGCCACCAGCAGAGATCTAGGTTCGAACACCGGGGAGCTGTTTTTT
TRBV4-1	-	-	TRBJ2-1	CASSPLRKSSYNEQFF	TGCGCCAGCAGCCCCCTCCGGAAGAGCTCCTACAATGAGCAGTTCTTC
TRBV6-1	-	-	TRBJ2-1	CASSRAIETANEQFF	TGTGCCAGCAGTCGAGCGATCGAGACAGCCAATGAGCAGTTCTTC
TRBV20-1	TRBD1	-	TRBJ1-2	CSARVLTGQAVFRDYGYTF	TGCAGTGCTAGAGTTCTTACAGGACAGGCGGTTTTCCGTGACTATGGCTACACCTTC